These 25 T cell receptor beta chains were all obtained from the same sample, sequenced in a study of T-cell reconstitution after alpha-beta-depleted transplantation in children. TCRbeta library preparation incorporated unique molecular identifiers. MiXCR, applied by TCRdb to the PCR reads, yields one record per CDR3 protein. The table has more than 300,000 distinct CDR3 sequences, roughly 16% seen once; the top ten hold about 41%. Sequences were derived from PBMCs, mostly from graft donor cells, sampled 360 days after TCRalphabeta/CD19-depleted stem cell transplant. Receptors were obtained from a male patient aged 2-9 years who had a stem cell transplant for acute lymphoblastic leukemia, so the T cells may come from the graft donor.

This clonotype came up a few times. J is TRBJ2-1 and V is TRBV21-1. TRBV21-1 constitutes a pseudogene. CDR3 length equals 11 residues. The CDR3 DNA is TGTGCCAGCAGCACCAGAAAGGAGCAGTTCTTC. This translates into CASSTRKEQFF.

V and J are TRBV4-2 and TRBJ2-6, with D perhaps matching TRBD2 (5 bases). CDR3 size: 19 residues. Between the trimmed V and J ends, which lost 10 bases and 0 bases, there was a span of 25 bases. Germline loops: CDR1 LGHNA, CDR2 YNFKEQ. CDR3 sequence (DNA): TGTGCCATGGGCCCCGGGATCCTCTGGAGGTACTCTGGGGCCAACGTCCTGACTTTC. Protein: CAMGPGILWRYSGANVLTF.

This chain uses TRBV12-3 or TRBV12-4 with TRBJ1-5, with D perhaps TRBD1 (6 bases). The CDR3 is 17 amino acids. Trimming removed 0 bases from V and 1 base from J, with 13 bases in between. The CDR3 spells CASSLAPGTPSNQPQHF. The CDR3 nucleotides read TGTGCCAGCAGTTTAGCGCCCGGGACACCGAGCAATCAGCCCCAGCATTTT.

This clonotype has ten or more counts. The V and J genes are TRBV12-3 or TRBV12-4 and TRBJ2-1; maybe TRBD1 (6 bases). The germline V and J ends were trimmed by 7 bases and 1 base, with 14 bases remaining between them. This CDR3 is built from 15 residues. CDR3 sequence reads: CASKLTGSSYNEQFF. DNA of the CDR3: TGTGCCAGCAAGCTGACAGGTAGTTCCTACAATGAGCAGTTCTTC.

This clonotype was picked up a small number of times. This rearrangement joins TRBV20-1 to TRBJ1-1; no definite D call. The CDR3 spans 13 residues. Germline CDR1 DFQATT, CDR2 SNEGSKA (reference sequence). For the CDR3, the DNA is TGCAGCGCGGAAGGACGGATTAACACTGAAGCTTTCTTT. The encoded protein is CSAEGRINTEAFF.

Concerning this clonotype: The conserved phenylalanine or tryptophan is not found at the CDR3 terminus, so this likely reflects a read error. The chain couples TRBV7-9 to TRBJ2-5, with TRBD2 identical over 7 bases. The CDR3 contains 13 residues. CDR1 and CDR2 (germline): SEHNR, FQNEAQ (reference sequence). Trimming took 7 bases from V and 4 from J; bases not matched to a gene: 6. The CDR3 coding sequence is TGTGCCAGCATCGGACTAGGGAGAGAGACCCAGTACCTC. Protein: CASIGLGRETQYL.

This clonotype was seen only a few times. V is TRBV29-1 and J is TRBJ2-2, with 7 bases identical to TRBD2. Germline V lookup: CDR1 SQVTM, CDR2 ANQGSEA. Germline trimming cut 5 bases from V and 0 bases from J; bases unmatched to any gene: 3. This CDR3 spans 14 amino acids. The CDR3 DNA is TGCAGCGTTCCTCTAGCGGCGAACACCGGGGAGCTGTTTTTT. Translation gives CSVPLAANTGELFF.

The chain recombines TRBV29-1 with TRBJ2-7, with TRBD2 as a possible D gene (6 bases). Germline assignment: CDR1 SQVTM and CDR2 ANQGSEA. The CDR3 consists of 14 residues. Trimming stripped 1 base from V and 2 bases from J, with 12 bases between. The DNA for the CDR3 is TGCAGCGTTGAAGCGGGAGACCGGCCCTACGAGCAGTACTTC. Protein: CSVEAGDRPYEQYF.

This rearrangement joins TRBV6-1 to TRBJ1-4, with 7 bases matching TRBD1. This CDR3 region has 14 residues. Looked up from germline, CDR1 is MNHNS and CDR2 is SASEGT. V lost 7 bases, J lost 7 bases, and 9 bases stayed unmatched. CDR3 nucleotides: TGTGCCAGCAACCCCACAGGGGCTTTTGAAAAACTGTTTTTT. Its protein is CASNPTGAFEKLFF.

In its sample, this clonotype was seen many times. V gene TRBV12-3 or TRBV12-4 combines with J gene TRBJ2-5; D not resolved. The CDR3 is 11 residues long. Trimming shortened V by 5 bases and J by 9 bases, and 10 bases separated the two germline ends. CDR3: CASSPNLAQYF. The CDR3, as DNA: TGTGCCAGCAGTCCGAATTTGGCCCAGTACTTC.

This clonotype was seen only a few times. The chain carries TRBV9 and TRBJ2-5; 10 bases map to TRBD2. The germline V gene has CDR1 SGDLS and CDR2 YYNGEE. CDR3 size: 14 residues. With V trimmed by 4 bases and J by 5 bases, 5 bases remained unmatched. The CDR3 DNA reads TGTGCCAGCAGCCGATCTAGCGGGAGTGAGACCCAGTACTTC. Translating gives CASSRSSGSETQYF.

The CDR3 DNA sequence: TGTGCCGGCCGACTCCGGACTAGCGGGAGAACTAGTTCTGGCACCGGGGAGCTGTTTTTT. This codes for CAGRLRTSGRTSSGTGELFF. This chain connects TRBV11-1 to TRBJ2-2, with 13 bases matching TRBD2. In germline, CDR1 is SGHAT, CDR2 FQDESV (reference sequence). The ends lost 11 bases at V and 4 bases at J; junction bases unmatched: 22. The CDR3 loop spans 20 amino acids.

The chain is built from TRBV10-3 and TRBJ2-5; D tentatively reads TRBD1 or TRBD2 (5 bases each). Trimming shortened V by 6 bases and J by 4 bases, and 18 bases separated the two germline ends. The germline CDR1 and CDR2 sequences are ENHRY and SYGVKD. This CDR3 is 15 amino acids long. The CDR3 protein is CAIRRGPEDGETQYF. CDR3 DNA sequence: TGTGCCATCAGGAGGGGACCGGAGGACGGAGAGACCCAGTACTTC.

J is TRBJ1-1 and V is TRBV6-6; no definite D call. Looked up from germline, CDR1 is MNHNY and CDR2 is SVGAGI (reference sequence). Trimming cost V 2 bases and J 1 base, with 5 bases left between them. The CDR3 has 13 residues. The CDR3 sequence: CASSYGENTEAFF. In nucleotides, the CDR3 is TGTGCCAGCAGTTACGGTGAGAACACTGAAGCTTTCTTT.

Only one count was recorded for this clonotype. The CDR3 sequence is CASSSARGGQSSYEQYF. CDR3 bases: TGTGCCAGCAGTTCCGCGAGGGGGGGACAAAGCTCCTACGAGCAGTACTTC. J is TRBJ2-7 and V is TRBV27; possibly TRBD2 for D (7 bases). The V and J ends lost 4 bases and 0 bases respectively, with 19 bases between them. There are 17 residues in the CDR3. Per the germline V gene, CDR1 is MNHEY and CDR2 is SMNVEV (reference sequence).

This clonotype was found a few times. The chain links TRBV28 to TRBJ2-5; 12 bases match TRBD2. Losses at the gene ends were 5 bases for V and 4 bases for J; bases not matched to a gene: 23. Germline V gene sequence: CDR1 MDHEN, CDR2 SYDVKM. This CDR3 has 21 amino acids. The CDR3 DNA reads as TGTGCCAGCAGTAGTGGGACAGGGGTCTGGCTAGCGGGAGGGCCTGGAGAGACCCAGTACTTC. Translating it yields CASSSGTGVWLAGGPGETQYF.

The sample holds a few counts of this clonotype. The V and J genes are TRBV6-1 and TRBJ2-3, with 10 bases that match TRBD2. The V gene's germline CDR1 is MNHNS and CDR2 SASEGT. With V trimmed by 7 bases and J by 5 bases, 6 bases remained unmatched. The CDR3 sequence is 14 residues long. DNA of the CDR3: TGTGCCAGCACCCGAAGCGGGAGGGTAGATACGCAGTATTTT. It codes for CASTRSGRVDTQYF.

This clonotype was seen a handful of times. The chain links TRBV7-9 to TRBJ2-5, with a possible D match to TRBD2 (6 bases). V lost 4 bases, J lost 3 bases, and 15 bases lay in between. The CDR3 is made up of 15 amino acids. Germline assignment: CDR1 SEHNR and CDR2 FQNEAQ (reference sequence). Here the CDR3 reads CASSSARDLKETQYF. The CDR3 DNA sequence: TGTGCCAGCAGCTCAGCCCGGGACTTAAAAGAGACCCAGTACTTC.

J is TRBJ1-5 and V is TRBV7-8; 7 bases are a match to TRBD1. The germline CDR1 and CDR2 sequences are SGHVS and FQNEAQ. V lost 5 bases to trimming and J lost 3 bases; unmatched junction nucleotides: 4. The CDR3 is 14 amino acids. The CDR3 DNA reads TGTGCCAGCAGCCAGGGACAGCTCAATCAGCCCCAGCATTTT. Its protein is CASSQGQLNQPQHF.

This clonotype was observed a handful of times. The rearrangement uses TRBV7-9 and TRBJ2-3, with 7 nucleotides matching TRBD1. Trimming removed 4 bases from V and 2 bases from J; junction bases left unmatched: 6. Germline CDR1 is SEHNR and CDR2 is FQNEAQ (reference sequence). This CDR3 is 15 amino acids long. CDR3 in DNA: TGTGCCAGCAGCTCCCGGACAGGTTTCACAGATACGCAGTATTTT. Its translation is CASSSRTGFTDTQYF. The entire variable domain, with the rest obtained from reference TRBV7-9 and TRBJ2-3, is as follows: DTGVSQNPRHKITKRGQNVTFRCDPISEHNRLYWYRQTLGQGPEFLTYFQNEAQLEKSRLLSDRFSAERPKGSFSTLEIQRTEQGDSAMYLCASSSRTGFTDTQYFGPGTRLTVL.

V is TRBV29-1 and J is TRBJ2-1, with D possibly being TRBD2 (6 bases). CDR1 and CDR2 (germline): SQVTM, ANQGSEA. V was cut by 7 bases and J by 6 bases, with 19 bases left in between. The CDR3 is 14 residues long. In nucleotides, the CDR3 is TGCAGCGCCGACCCCGGGAGATCGAGCAATGAGCAGTTCTTC. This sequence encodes CSADPGRSSNEQFF.

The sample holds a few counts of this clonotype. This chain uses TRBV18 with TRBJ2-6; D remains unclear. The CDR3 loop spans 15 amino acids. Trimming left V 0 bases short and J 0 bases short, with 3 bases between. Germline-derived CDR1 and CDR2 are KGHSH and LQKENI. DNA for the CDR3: TGTGCCAGCTCACCACCGATCTCTGGGGCCAACGTCCTGACTTTC. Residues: CASSPPISGANVLTF.

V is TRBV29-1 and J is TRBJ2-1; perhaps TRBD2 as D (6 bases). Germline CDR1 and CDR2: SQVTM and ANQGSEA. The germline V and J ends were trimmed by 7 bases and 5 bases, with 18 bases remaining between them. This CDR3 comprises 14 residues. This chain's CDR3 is CSAAGSRADNEQFF. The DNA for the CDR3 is TGCAGCGCCGCGGGGAGTCGGGCCGACAATGAGCAGTTCTTC.

The CDR3 protein is CASSVAPDASVYNEQFF. DNA of the CDR3: TGTGCCAGCAGCGTAGCCCCGGACGCTAGCGTCTACAATGAGCAGTTCTTC. The chain links TRBV9 to TRBJ2-1, with D possibly matching TRBD2 (6 bases). V was shortened by 0 bases and J by 3 bases, with 16 bases between the two germline ends. This CDR3 has 17 amino acids. The germline gives CDR1 SGDLS, CDR2 YYNGEE.

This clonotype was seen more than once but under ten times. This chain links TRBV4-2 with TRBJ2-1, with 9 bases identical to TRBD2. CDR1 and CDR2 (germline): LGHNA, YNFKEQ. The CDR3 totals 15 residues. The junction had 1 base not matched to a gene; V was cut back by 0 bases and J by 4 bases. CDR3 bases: TGTGCCAGCAGCCAAGACGCGGGAGGGTACAATGAGCAGTTCTTC. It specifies CASSQDAGGYNEQFF.